Below, one T cell receptor (beta chain) is given with its context. Its target is unknown. Trimming cost V 2 bases and J 2 bases; bases outside gene matches: 2. The CDR3 has 14 residues. The V gene's germline CDR1 is DFQATT and CDR2 SNEGSKA (reference sequence). The record originates from a study of blood T cells in healthy people across ages. Findings and caveats of the study: Estimated diversity that came from one million T cells was considered an underestimate. A roughly linear age-dependent decrease characterized TCR beta diversity per million T cells. The long-lived group displayed more naive CD4+ cells, plus higher diversity, than the aged donors did.

A second PCR, run for roughly 7 to 11 cycles, used a sample-barcoded 5' primer plus a J-beta primer mix. TCRdb redid the calling of the 5' RACE reads with MiXCR, one entry per CDR3 protein. The sample gives over 950,000 distinct CDR3 sequences, around two fifths of which show up once; about an eighth is in the top ten. Donors each provided 7.5 to 10 milliliters of peripheral blood. The sequenced material came from blood. The receptor comes from a man between 18 and 35 years old in good health. The chain uses TRBV20-1 and TRBJ2-3; 9 bases fit TRBD2. This CDR3 is CSARLAGNTDTQYF. CDR3 nucleotides: TGCAGTGCTAGACTAGCGGGGAACACAGATACGCAGTATTTT.